The clone carrying this TCR beta chain was found many times. What it recognizes is unknown. The record originates from a study of T cells in Graves' hyperthyroidism and ophthalmopathy. Researchers barred patients who had uncontrolled infection, other autoimmune disease, pregnancy or lactation. Authors of the study amplified TCR beta CDR3 regions from RNA transcripts. Using the HTBI primer set, a first-round RT-PCR was run on the TCR CDR3. TCRdb re-derived calls from the multiplex PCR reads in MiXCR, one entry per CDR3 protein. The data hold around 520,000 distinct CDR3 sequences, with roughly a quarter observed a single time. General study results and limits: Most expanded thyroid clonotypes above 0.001 also appeared in blood.

In germline, CDR1 is LNHDA, CDR2 SQIVND (reference sequence). The CDR3 consists of 18 residues. The ends were cut back, 3 bases at V and 5 bases at J, with 23 bases in the middle. The rearrangement uses TRBV19 and TRBJ1-5; D is ambiguous. Material for sequencing was blood. This receptor was taken from a woman in her thirties with Graves' ophthalmopathy. CDR3 DNA: TGTGCCAGTAGTATGGAGGGCAGGATGTGGATATGGGATCAGCCCCAGCATTTT. Protein: CASSMEGRMWIWDQPQHF.